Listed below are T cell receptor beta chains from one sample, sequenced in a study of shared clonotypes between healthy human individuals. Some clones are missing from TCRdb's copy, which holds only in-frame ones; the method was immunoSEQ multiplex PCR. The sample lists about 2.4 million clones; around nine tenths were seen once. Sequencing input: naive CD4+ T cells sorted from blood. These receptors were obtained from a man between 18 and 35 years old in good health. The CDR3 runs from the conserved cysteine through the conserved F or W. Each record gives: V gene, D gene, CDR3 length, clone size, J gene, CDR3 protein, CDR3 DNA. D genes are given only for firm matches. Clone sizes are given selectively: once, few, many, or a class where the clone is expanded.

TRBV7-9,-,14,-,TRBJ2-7,CASSLDPGNYEQYF,TGTGCCAGCAGCTTAGACCCGGGCAACTACGAGCAGTACTTC
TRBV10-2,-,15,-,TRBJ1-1,CASSEWGVSNTEAFF,TGCGCCAGCAGTGAGTGGGGGGTTTCGAACACTGAAGCTTTCTTT
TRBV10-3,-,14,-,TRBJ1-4,CAISTSPEDEKLFF,TGTGCCATCAGTACCTCACCAGAGGATGAAAAACTGTTTTTT
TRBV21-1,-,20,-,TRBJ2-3,CASSKLTGELAGDVTDTQYF,TGTGCCAGCAGCAAATTGACAGGCGAGCTAGCGGGAGATGTGACAGATACGCAGTATTTT
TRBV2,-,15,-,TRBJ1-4,CASIVNGRSNEKLFF,TGTGCCAGCATTGTGAATGGGCGGTCTAATGAAAAACTGTTTTTT
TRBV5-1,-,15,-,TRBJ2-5,CASSSYPGNQETQYF,TGCGCCAGCAGCTCCTACCCAGGGAACCAAGAGACCCAGTACTTC
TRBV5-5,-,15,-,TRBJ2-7,CASSLRQSHSYEQYF,TGTGCCAGCAGCTTGAGACAGTCCCACTCCTACGAGCAGTACTTC
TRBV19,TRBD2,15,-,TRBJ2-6,CASNLGGSGANVLTF,TGTGCCAGTAATTTGGGGGGGTCCGGGGCCAACGTCCTGACTTTC
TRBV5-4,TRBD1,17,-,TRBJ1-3,CASSLGGQVYSGNTIYF,TGTGCCAGCAGCTTGGGGGGACAGGTCTACTCTGGAAACACCATATATTTT
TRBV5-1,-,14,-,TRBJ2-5,CASSAAGQGETQYF,TGCGCCAGCAGCGCGGCAGGCCAAGGGGAGACCCAGTACTTC
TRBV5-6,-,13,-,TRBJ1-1,CASSFDRNTEAFF,TGTGCCAGCAGCTTTGACCGAAACACTGAAGCTTTCTTT
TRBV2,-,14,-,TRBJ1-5,CASRRTAPGQPQHF,TGTGCCAGCAGACGGACGGCCCCGGGTCAGCCCCAGCATTTT
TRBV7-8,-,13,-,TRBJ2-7,CASSLGAGGEQYF,TGTGCCAGCAGCTTAGGAGCGGGCGGCGAGCAGTACTTC
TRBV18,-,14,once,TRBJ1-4,CASSSPNHNEKLFF,TGTGCCAGCTCCAGTCCAAACCATAATGAAAAACTGTTTTTT
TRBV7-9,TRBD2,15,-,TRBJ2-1,CASSSGTSGRDEQFF,TGTGCCAGCAGCTCCGGGACTAGCGGGAGAGATGAGCAGTTCTTC
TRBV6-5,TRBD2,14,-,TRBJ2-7,CASRKTGGSYEQYF,TGTGCCAGCAGGAAGACGGGGGGGAGCTACGAGCAGTACTTC
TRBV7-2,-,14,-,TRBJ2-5,CASSARTGKETQYF,TGTGCCAGCAGCGCCCGTACAGGGAAAGAGACCCAGTACTTC